The 6 T cell receptor beta chains in this list originate from one sample, sequenced in a study of cytomegalovirus exposure and HLA in healthy donors. The primer mix had 60 Vbeta and 13 Jbeta primers. Only in-frame clones appear in the TCRdb table, and some are missing; sequencing was by immunoSEQ multiplex PCR. The table lists about 83,000 clones, roughly 79% of them singletons. The sequencing input was PBMCs. All receptors derive from a woman aged 30 to 39 in good health and CMV-seronegative.

This sequence joins TRBV28 and TRBJ1-5; possibly TRBD1 for D (5 bases). The CDR3 spans 15 residues. The V end was cut by 2 bases, the J end by 4 bases, with 12 bases between. Per the germline V gene, CDR1 is MDHEN and CDR2 is SYDVKM. This CDR3 reads CASSLGDFWNQPQHF. The CDR3 region has the DNA TGTGCCAGCAGTTTAGGGGACTTTTGGAATCAGCCCCAGCATTTT. Combining the CDR3 with reference TRBV28 and TRBJ1-5 gives the whole variable domain DVKVTQSSRYLVKRTGEKVFLECVQDMDHENMFWYRQDPGLGLRLIYFSYDVKMKEKGDIPEGYSVSREKKERFSLILESASTNQTSMYLCASSLGDFWNQPQHFGDGTRLSIL.

The rearrangement uses TRBV27 and TRBJ2-1; 11 nucleotides align to TRBD2. V lost 7 bases and J lost 9; bases outside the gene matches: 8. Germline V gene data show CDR1 as MNHEY and CDR2 as SMNVEV (reference sequence). CDR3 length: 14 amino acids. Written as DNA, the CDR3 is TGTGCCAGCACCCCACTAGCGGGAGTTTCTGAGCAGTTCTTC. Amino acid sequence: CASTPLAGVSEQFF.

This chain links TRBV5-1 with TRBJ2-1; D possibly corresponds to TRBD1 (5 bases). This CDR3 is built from 13 residues. Trimming took off 0 bases at V and 7 bases at J, with 8 bases between the two ends. Germline V gives CDR1 SGHRS, CDR2 YFSETQ. The CDR3 coding sequence is TGCGCCAGCAGCTTGGCCCCAGGGAATGAGCAGTTCTTC. It is translated as CASSLAPGNEQFF.

The genes are TRBV20-1 and TRBJ2-3; D unresolved. The length of the CDR3 is 11 residues. Trimming pared 5 bases from V and 7 bases from J, leaving 10 bases between. The V gene's germline CDR1 is DFQATT and CDR2 SNEGSKA (reference sequence). The CDR3 is CSAPVVNTQYF. The CDR3 bases are TGCAGTGCTCCGGTCGTGAATACGCAGTATTTT.

V is TRBV5-1 and J is TRBJ1-2; D remains unclear. CDR1 is SGHRS and CDR2 is YFSETQ in the germline V gene. The CDR3 loop spans 17 amino acids. Deletions cut 3 bases from V and 5 bases from J, with 23 bases between. The CDR3 region is CASSSGSAGLTEYGYTF. CDR3 nucleotide sequence: TGCGCCAGCAGCTCGGGCAGCGCGGGCCTTACGGAGTATGGCTACACCTTC.

This chain joins TRBV5-1 and TRBJ1-1; 9 bases map to TRBD1. This CDR3 spans 13 amino acids. After removal of 4 bases from V and 7 bases from J, the junction contained 5 bases not matched to a gene. In germline, CDR1 is SGHRS, CDR2 YFSETQ. CDR3 bases: TGCGCCAGCAGCCCGGGACAGGGAAATGAAGCTTTCTTT. This codes for CASSPGQGNEAFF.